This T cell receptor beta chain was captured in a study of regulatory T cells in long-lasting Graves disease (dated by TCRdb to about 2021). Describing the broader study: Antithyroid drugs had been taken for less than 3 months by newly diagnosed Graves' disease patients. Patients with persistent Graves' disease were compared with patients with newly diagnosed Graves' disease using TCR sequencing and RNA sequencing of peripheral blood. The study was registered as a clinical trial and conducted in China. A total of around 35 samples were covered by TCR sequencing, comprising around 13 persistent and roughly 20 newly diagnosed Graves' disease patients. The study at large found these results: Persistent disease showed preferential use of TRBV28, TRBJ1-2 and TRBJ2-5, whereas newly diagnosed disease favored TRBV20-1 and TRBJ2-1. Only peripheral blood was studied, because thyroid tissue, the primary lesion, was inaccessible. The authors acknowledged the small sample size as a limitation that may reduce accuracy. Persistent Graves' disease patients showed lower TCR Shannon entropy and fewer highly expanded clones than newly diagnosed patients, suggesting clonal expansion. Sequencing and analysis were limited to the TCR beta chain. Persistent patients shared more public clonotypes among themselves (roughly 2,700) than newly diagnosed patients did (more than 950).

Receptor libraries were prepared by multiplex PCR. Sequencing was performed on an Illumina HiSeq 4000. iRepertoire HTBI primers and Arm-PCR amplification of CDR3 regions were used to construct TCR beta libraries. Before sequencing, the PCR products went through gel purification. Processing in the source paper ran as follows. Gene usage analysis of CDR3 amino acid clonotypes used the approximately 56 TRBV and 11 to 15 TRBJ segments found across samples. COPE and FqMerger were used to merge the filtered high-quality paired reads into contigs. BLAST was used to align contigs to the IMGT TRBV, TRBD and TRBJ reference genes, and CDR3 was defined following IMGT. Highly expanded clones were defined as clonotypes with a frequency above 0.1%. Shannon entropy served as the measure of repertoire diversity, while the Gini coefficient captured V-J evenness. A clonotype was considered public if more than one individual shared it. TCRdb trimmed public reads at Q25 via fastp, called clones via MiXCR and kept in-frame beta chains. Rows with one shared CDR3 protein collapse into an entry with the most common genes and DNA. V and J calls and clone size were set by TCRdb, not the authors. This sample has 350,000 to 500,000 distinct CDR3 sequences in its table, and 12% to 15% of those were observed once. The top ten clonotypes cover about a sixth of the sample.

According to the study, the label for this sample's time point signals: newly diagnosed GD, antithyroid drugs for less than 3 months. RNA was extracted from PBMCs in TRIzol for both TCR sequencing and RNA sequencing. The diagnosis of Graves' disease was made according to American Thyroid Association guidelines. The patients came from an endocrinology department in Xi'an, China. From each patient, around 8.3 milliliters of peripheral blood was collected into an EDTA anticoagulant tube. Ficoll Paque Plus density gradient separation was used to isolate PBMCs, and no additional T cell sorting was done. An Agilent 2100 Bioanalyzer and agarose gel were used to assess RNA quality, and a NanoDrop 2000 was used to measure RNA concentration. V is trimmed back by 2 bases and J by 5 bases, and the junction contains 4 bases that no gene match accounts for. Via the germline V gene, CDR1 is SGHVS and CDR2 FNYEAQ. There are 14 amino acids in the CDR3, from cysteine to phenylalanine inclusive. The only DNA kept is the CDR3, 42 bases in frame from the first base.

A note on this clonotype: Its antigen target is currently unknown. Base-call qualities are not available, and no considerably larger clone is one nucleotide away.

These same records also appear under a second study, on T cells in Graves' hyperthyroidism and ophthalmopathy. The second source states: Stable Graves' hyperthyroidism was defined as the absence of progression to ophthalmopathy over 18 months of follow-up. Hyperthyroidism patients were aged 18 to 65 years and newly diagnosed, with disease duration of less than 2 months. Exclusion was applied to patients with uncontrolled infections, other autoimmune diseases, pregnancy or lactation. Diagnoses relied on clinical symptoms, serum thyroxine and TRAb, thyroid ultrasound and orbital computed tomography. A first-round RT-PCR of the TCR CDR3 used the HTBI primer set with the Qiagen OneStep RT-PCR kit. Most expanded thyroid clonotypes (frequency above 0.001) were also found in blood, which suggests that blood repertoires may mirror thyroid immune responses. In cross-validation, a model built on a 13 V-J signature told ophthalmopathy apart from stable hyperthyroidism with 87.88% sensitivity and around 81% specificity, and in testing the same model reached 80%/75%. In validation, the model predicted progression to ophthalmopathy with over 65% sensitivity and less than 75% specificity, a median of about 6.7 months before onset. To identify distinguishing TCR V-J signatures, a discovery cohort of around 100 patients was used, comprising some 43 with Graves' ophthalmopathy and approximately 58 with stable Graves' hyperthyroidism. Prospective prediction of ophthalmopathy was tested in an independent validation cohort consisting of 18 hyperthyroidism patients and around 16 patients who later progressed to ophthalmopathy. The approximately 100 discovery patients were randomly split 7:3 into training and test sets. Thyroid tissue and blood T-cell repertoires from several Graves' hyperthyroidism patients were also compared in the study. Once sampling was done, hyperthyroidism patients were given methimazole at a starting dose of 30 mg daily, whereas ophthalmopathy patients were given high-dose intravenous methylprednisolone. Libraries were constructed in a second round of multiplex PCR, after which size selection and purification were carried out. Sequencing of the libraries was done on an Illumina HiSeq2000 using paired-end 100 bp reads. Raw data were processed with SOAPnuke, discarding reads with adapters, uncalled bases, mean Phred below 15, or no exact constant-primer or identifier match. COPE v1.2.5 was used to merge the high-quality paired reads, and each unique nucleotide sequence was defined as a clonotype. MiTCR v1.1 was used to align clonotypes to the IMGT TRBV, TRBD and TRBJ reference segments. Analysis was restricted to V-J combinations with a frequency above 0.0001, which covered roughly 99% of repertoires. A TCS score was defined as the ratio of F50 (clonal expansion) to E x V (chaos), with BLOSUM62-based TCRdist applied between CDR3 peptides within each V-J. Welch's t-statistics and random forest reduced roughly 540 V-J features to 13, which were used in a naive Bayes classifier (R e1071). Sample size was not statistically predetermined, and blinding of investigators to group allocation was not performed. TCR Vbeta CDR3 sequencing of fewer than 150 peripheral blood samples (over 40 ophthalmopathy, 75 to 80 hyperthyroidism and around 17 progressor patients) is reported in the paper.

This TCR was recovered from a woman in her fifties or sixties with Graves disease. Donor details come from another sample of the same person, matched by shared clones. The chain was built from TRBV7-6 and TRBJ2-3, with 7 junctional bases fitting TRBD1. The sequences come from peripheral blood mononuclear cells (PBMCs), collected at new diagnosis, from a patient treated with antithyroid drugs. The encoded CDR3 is CASSLFRDRDTQYF. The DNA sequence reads TGTGCCAGCAGCTTATTCCGGGACAGAGATACGCAGTATTTT.